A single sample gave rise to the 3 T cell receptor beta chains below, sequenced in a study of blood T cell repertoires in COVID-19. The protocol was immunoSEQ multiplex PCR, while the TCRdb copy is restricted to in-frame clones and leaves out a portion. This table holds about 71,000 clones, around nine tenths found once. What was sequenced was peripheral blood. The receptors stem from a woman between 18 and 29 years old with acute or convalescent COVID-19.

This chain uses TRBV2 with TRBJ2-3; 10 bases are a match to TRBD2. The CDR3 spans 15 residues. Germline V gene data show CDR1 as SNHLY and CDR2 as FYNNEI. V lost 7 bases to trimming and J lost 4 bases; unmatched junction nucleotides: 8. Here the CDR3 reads CASTEGTSEADTQYF. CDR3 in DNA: TGTGCCAGCACCGAAGGGACTAGCGAGGCAGATACGCAGTATTTT.

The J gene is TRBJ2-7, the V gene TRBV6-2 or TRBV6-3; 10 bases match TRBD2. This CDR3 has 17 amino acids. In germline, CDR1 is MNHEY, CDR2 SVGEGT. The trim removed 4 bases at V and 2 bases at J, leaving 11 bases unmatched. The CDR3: CASSSTKTSGLTYEQYF. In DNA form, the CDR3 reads TGTGCCAGCAGTTCCACCAAGACTAGCGGGTTGACCTACGAGCAGTACTTC.

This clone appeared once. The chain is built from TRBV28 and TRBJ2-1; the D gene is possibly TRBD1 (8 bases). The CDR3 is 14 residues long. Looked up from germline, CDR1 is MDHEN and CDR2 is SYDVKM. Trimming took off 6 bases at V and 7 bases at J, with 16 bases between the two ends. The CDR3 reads CASREIQGGNEQFF. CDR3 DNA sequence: TGTGCCAGCAGGGAAATACAGGGGGGGAATGAGCAGTTCTTC. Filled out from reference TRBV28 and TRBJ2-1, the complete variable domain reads DVKVTQSSRYLVKRTGEKVFLECVQDMDHENMFWYRQDPGLGLRLIYFSYDVKMKEKGDIPEGYSVSREKKERFSLILESASTNQTSMYLCASREIQGGNEQFFGPGTRLTVL.